One sample yielded the 2 T cell receptor beta chains listed below, sequenced in a study of shared clonotypes between healthy human individuals. Here immunoSEQ multiplex PCR was the method, and the copy in TCRdb shows in-frame clones only, minus some. The sample records some 800,000 clones, about 92% being singletons. Terminally differentiated effector memory CD45RA+ cells were excluded from the naive CD8 cells, which were CD45RO-negative and positively selected for CCR7. What was sequenced was naive CD8+ T cells sorted from blood. The receptors come from a man aged 30-40 years in good health.

The rearrangement joins TRBV4-1 to TRBJ1-4; D unresolved. V gave up 3 bases and J gave up 0 bases, with 5 bases separating them. From germline, CDR1 is MGHRA and CDR2 YSYEKL. The CDR3 contains 14 residues. The CDR3 coding sequence is TGCGCCAGCAGCCACCTCTCAACTAATGAAAAACTGTTTTTT. Its protein product is CASSHLSTNEKLFF.

This chain connects TRBV15 to TRBJ1-5; 7 bases line up with TRBD1. V shed 4 bases, J shed 2 bases, and the junction held 5 bases outside the gene matches. The CDR3 is 15 amino acids. Germline CDR1 is LNHNV and CDR2 is YYDKDF (reference sequence). DNA of the CDR3: TGTGCCACCAGCACACCCGGGACAGGCAATCAGCCCCAGCATTTT. Amino acids: CATSTPGTGNQPQHF.